The 18 T cell receptor beta chains below come from one sample, sequenced in a study of T cells after yellow fever vaccination. MiXCR was run by TCRdb on the 5' RACE reads, yielding one entry per CDR3 protein. This sample has around 300,000 distinct CDR3 sequences, with 3.5% to 5% found just once. Specimen: PBMCs, collected 15 days after the yellow fever booster vaccination. These receptors all come from a man between 18 and 35 years old who received the YFV17D yellow fever vaccine.

This clonotype was picked up many times. The rearrangement joins TRBV20-1 to TRBJ1-4; D is possibly TRBD1 (6 bases). The V gene lost 0 bases and the J gene lost 7 bases, with 9 bases spanning the gap. Germline CDR1 is DFQATT and CDR2 is SNEGSKA (reference sequence). The CDR3 is 13 residues long. The CDR3 sequence is CSAREGAFEKLFF. The CDR3 coding sequence is TGCAGTGCTAGAGAGGGGGCTTTTGAAAAACTGTTTTTT.

The table lists this clonotype with many counts. This chain joins TRBV5-1 and TRBJ2-1; 9 positions match TRBD1. This CDR3 is 16 amino acids long. The V segment lost 4 bases and the J segment 7 bases; nucleotides outside the gene matches: 12. Germline assignment: CDR1 SGHRS and CDR2 YFSETQ. CDR3 amino acids: CASSPTTGQGRNEQFF. For the CDR3, the DNA is TGCGCCAGCAGCCCAACCACGGGACAGGGAAGAAATGAGCAGTTCTTC. The full variable domain, its missing parts supplied by reference TRBV5-1 and TRBJ2-1, is KAGVTQTPRYLIKTRGQQVTLSCSPISGHRSVSWYQQTPGQGLQFLFEYFSETQRNKGNFPGRFSGRQFSNSRSEMNVSTLELGDSALYLCASSPTTGQGRNEQFFGPGTRLTVL.

At least ten counts were recorded for this clonotype. The V call is TRBV7-2, the J call TRBJ1-1, with 9 positions matching TRBD1. Looked up from germline, CDR1 is SGHTA and CDR2 is FQGNSA. The CDR3 totals 16 residues. J lost 4 bases, V lost 1 base, and 7 bases had no gene match. CDR3 residues: CASSLGVDRGGTEAFF. The CDR3 bases are TGTGCCAGCAGCTTAGGCGTGGACAGGGGTGGCACTGAAGCTTTCTTT. Looking up the rest from reference TRBV7-2 and TRBJ1-1 gives the full variable domain: GAGVSQSPSNKVTEKGKDVELRCDPISGHTALYWYRQSLGQGLEFLIYFQGNSAPDKSGLPSDRFSAERTGGSVSTLTIQRTQQEDSAVYLCASSLGVDRGGTEAFFGQGTRLTVV.

This clonotype showed up many times. This chain uses TRBV6-2 or TRBV6-3 with TRBJ1-1; no clear D. Germline-derived CDR1 and CDR2 are MNHEY and SVGEGT. The V gene lost 7 bases and the J gene lost 1 base, with 13 bases spanning the gap. CDR3 length: 14 residues. DNA for the CDR3: TGTGCCAGCACCTCCGTCAGCCGGAACACTGAAGCTTTCTTT. Translating it yields CASTSVSRNTEAFF.

This clonotype was observed a handful of times. The rearrangement joins TRBV11-2 to TRBJ1-1, with 7 positions matching TRBD1. This CDR3 region has 16 residues. The junction had 7 bases not matched to a gene; V was cut back by 3 bases and J by 0 bases. Germline-derived CDR1 and CDR2 are SGHAT and FQNNGV. The CDR3 coding sequence is TGTGCCAGCAGCTTGAGGTTCGGGACAGTGAACACTGAAGCTTTCTTT. Encoded protein: CASSLRFGTVNTEAFF.

The sample holds many counts of this clonotype. This rearrangement joins TRBV6-5 to TRBJ2-1; 8 bases align to TRBD2. CDR1 is MNHEY, CDR2 SVGAGI, per germline. The CDR3 totals 15 residues. J lost 4 bases, V lost 8 bases, and 10 bases had no gene match. The CDR3 nucleotides read TGTGCCAGCCTCCCACGAGTAGCGGGGTACAATGAGCAGTTCTTC. It encodes CASLPRVAGYNEQFF.

This clonotype was seen at least ten times. V is TRBV18 and J is TRBJ2-1; tentatively, D is TRBD1 or TRBD2 (5 bases each). Germline loops: CDR1 KGHSH, CDR2 LQKENI. Trimming cost V 3 bases and J 9 bases, with 12 bases left between them. This CDR3 contains 13 residues. The CDR3 spells CASSPTPGTEQFF. The CDR3 bases are TGTGCCAGCTCACCGACGCCTGGGACTGAGCAGTTCTTC.

The chain carries TRBV19 and TRBJ2-7; D not resolved. V was pared by 3 bases and J by 2 bases, with 20 bases between. Germline lookup yields CDR1 LNHDA and CDR2 SQIVND (reference sequence). The CDR3 runs to 17 residues. This CDR3 reads CASSIQLTSRSPYEQYF. The CDR3 bases are TGTGCCAGTAGTATCCAACTGACGTCCAGGTCCCCCTACGAGCAGTACTTC.

This clonotype has ten or more counts. The chain uses TRBV27 and TRBJ1-1; D gene uncertain. This CDR3 has 12 residues. V lost 8 bases and J lost 4, with 11 bases in between. Per germline, CDR1 MNHEY and CDR2 SMNVEV (reference sequence). CDR3 loop: CASARWGTEAFF. The CDR3 bases are TGTGCCAGCGCGAGGTGGGGCACTGAAGCTTTCTTT.

The chain uses TRBV5-1 and TRBJ2-1; the D is unclear. This CDR3 contains 12 residues. Germline CDR1 reads SGHRS; CDR2 reads YFSETQ. V was trimmed by 4 bases and J by 9 bases, leaving 11 bases between them. The CDR3 bases are TGCGCCAGCAGCAGGGCCCCGGGTGAGCAGTTCTTC. Translated, it gives CASSRAPGEQFF. The entire variable domain, with the rest obtained from reference TRBV5-1 and TRBJ2-1, is as follows: KAGVTQTPRYLIKTRGQQVTLSCSPISGHRSVSWYQQTPGQGLQFLFEYFSETQRNKGNFPGRFSGRQFSNSRSEMNVSTLELGDSALYLCASSRAPGEQFFGPGTRLTVL.

This clonotype was seen at least ten times. V gene TRBV7-9 combines with J gene TRBJ2-1, with D uncertain. Germline CDR1 is SEHNR and CDR2 is FQNEAQ (reference sequence). This CDR3 has 11 amino acids. Trimming removed 6 bases at V and 4 bases at J, with 4 bases between. The CDR3 region is CASRSYNEQFF. The CDR3 DNA sequence: TGTGCCAGCAGATCTTACAATGAGCAGTTCTTC.

J is TRBJ2-7 and V is TRBV18; a weak D match, TRBD2 (6 bases). V dropped 4 bases and J dropped 5 bases, with 9 bases sitting between them. CDR1 and CDR2 from the germline V gene are KGHSH and LQKENI. The CDR3 consists of 12 residues. CDR3 loop: CASSRGVDEQYF. The CDR3, as DNA: TGTGCCAGCTCACGGGGGGTTGACGAGCAGTACTTC.

This clonotype has a count of ten or more. V usage is TRBV20-1 and J usage is TRBJ2-3; D is tentatively TRBD1 or TRBD2 (5 bases each). CDR1 and CDR2 from the germline V gene are DFQATT and SNEGSKA (reference sequence). The CDR3 loop spans 14 amino acids. Trimming shortened V by 0 bases and J by 8 bases, and 15 bases separated the two germline ends. The CDR3 spells CSARDSRSGGTQYF. In nucleotides, the CDR3 is TGCAGTGCTAGAGATTCACGGTCTGGGGGTACGCAGTATTTT.

A few counts support this clonotype. The V gene is TRBV20-1, the J gene TRBJ2-3; a weak D match, TRBD1 (7 bases). The CDR3 covers 17 residues. V gave up 2 bases and J gave up 0 bases, with 18 bases separating them. Per the germline V gene, CDR1 is DFQATT and CDR2 is SNEGSKA (reference sequence). CDR3 loop: CSARQGGLLLSTDTQYF. The CDR3 DNA is TGCAGTGCTAGACAGGGGGGCCTCCTACTTAGCACAGATACGCAGTATTTT.

The table lists this clonotype with many counts. The rearrangement uses TRBV7-8 and TRBJ1-1; weak D call: TRBD1 (5 bases). The CDR3 has 17 residues. V lost 3 bases to trimming and J lost 0 bases, with 17 bases between them. From germline, CDR1 is SGHVS and CDR2 FQNEAQ. The CDR3 region is CASSFLTLGPMNTEAFF. The CDR3, as DNA: TGTGCCAGCAGCTTTCTCACCCTGGGGCCCATGAACACTGAAGCTTTCTTT.

The chain uses TRBV12-5 and TRBJ2-1; weak D call: TRBD1 (6 bases). CDR1 is LGHNT and CDR2 is FRNRAP in the germline V gene. Between the trimmed V and J ends, which lost 6 bases and 8 bases, there was a span of 11 bases. There are 12 residues in the CDR3. CDR3 DNA sequence: TGTGCTAGTGGCCCGGACAGTTATGAGCAGTTCTTC. Its protein product is CASGPDSYEQFF.

This clonotype was picked up a small number of times. The chain employs TRBV7-2 and TRBJ1-4; the match to TRBD1 covers 8 bases. The ends lost 5 bases at V and 5 bases at J; junction bases unmatched: 13. Germline CDR1 reads SGHTA; CDR2 reads FQGNSA. The CDR3 extends over 17 amino acids. CDR3 in amino acids: CASSPIGQGHTNEKLFF. The DNA for the CDR3 is TGTGCCAGCAGCCCAATAGGACAGGGACACACAAATGAAAAACTGTTTTTT.

The rearrangement joins TRBV9 to TRBJ2-1; 13 positions match TRBD2. Unmatched junction bases numbered 7, after V lost 4 bases and J lost 3 bases. The CDR3 spans 17 residues. CDR1 is SGDLS and CDR2 is YYNGEE in the germline V gene. As DNA, the CDR3 is TGTGCCAGCAGCCAAGGACTAGCGGGGGCCCTCTACAATGAGCAGTTCTTC. It is translated as CASSQGLAGALYNEQFF.